This TCR beta chain derives from a study of T cells after yellow fever vaccination. The germline V gene encodes CDR1 SGHRS and CDR2 YFSETQ. The CDR3 consists of 12 residues. The V end lost 7 bases, the J end lost 10 bases, and 15 bases lay between the germline ends. TCRdb analysed the 5' RACE reads with MiXCR anew, one entry per CDR3 protein. This sample has 90,000 to 150,000 distinct CDR3 sequences, with roughly 6.8% found just once. This clonotype has ten or more counts. This TCR was sampled from a man between 18 and 29 years old who received the YFV17D yellow fever vaccine. This chain joins TRBV5-1 and TRBJ2-1, with D unclear. This material consisted of CD4+ T cells sorted from PBMCs, taken about 49 days after the first yellow fever vaccination. The CDR3 reads CASHLTAGEQFF. As DNA, the CDR3 is TGCGCCAGCCATTTGACGGCCGGGGAGCAGTTCTTC.